The rows below give T cell receptor beta chains drawn from one sample of a study of T cells in Graves' hyperthyroidism and ophthalmopathy. Each CDR3 protein gets one entry after TCRdb re-called the multiplex PCR reads with MiXCR. The sample has approximately 700,000 distinct CDR3 sequences, about 45% seen once. The specimen was peripheral blood or thyroid tissue (not recorded which). These receptors came from an adult man with Graves' disease, either hyperthyroidism or ophthalmopathy (not recorded which). The CDR3 runs from the conserved cysteine through the conserved F or W. The order of the fields is D gene, V gene, clone size, J gene, CDR3 protein, CDR3 DNA. D genes are given only for firm matches. Clone sizes are given selectively: once, few, many, or a class where the clone is expanded.

>-|TRBV5-1|few|TRBJ1-1
CASSRLWLNTEAFF
TGCGCCAGCAGCCGTTTATGGTTGAACACTGAAGCTTTCTTT
>-|TRBV6-5|few|TRBJ2-7
CASSYSVHLYEQYF
TGTGCCAGCAGTTACTCGGTCCACCTCTACGAGCAGTACTTC
>TRBD1|TRBV2|-|TRBJ1-2
CASTGPGQGMDGYTF
TGTGCCAGCACCGGACCTGGACAGGGTATGGATGGCTACACCTTC
>TRBD1|TRBV7-9|-|TRBJ2-5
CASSPYRGQETQYF
TGTGCCAGCTCACCATACAGGGGCCAAGAGACCCAGTACTTC
>-|TRBV2|-|TRBJ1-2
CASRDLTETYGYTF
TGTGCCAGCAGAGATCTTACAGAAACCTATGGCTACACCTTC
>-|TRBV19|-|TRBJ2-7
CASSRDPFGYEQYF
TGTGCCAGTAGCCGGGACCCTTTTGGGTACGAGCAGTACTTC
>TRBD1|TRBV7-9|-|TRBJ1-1
CASSQGQGDEAFF
TGTGCCAGCAGCCAGGGACAGGGGGATGAAGCTTTCTTT
>-|TRBV7-8|few|TRBJ1-1
CASSLGQSGEAFF
TGTGCCAGCAGCTTAGGGCAGAGCGGTGAAGCTTTCTTT
>-|TRBV24-1|many|TRBJ1-5
CATSDSRQVSNQPQHF
TGTGCCACCAGTGATTCGAGACAAGTTAGCAATCAGCCCCAGCATTTT
>TRBD1|TRBV28|few|TRBJ1-2
CASRTDRDNYGYTF
TGTGCCAGCAGGACGGACAGGGATAACTATGGCTACACCTTC
>-|TRBV5-1|few|TRBJ1-1
CASSLELARHEAFF
TGCGCCAGCAGCTTGGAGTTAGCGAGGCATGAAGCTTTCTTT
>-|TRBV29-1|-|TRBJ1-2
CSVSQGSNYGYTF
TGCAGCGTTAGCCAGGGATCTAACTATGGCTACACCTTC
>TRBD1|TRBV6-6|few|TRBJ2-7
CASSITGGLYEQYF
TGTGCCAGCAGTATTACAGGGGGCCTCTACGAGCAGTACTTC
>TRBD2|TRBV20-1|many|TRBJ2-5
CSALGEGYKGQYF
TGCAGTGCACTGGGGGAGGGCTATAAAGGCCAGTACTTC
>-|TRBV10-3|-|TRBJ1-5
CAISAEGNQPQHF
TGTGCCATCAGCGCGGAAGGTAATCAGCCCCAGCATTTT
>TRBD2|TRBV14|-|TRBJ2-5
CASSQGLTSGEQETQYF
TGTGCCAGCAGCCAAGGACTGACTAGCGGTGAGCAAGAGACCCAGTACTTC
>TRBD1|TRBV5-4|few|TRBJ1-1
CASRGQGMMNTEAFF
TGTGCCAGCAGGGGACAGGGAATGATGAACACTGAAGCTTTCTTT
>-|TRBV19|few|TRBJ1-5
CASNRADSNQPQHF
TGTGCCAGTAACAGGGCGGATAGCAATCAGCCCCAGCATTTT
>-|TRBV20-1|few|TRBJ2-5
CSARGRPGGRIQETQYF
TGCAGTGCTAGAGGTCGGCCCGGGGGCCGGATTCAAGAGACCCAGTACTTC
>-|TRBV29-1|-|TRBJ1-2
CSLWGDDGYTF
TGCAGCTTATGGGGAGACGATGGCTACACCTTC
>TRBD1|TRBV29-1|once|TRBJ2-7
CSVVTGGDRKTYEQYF
TGCAGCGTGGTGACAGGGGGGGACAGGAAGACCTACGAGCAGTACTTC
>TRBD1|TRBV9|-|TRBJ1-1
CASSVATGVTEAFF
TGTGCCAGCAGCGTAGCGACAGGGGTTACTGAAGCTTTCTTT
>TRBD2|TRBV12-3/TRBV12-4|many|TRBJ2-5
CASSLSGRAGETQYF
TGTGCCAGCAGCCTTAGCGGGAGGGCGGGAGAGACCCAGTACTTC
>-|TRBV6-1|-|TRBJ2-7
CASSFGASSHEQYF
TGTGCCAGCAGTTTCGGCGCGAGCTCCCACGAGCAGTACTTC
>-|TRBV5-1|-|TRBJ1-3
CASSSQGTGNTIYF
TGCGCCAGCAGCTCCCAGGGGACTGGAAACACCATATATTTT
>TRBD1|TRBV19|few|TRBJ1-2
CASGDQQGNGYTF
TGTGCCAGTGGCGACCAACAGGGGAATGGCTACACCTTC
>TRBD2|TRBV7-9|-|TRBJ2-7
CASSSPPSGSEEQYF
TGTGCCAGCAGCTCCCCTCCTAGCGGGTCGGAAGAGCAGTACTTC
>-|TRBV2|-|TRBJ2-5
CASSGGRYQETQYF
TGTGCCAGCAGTGGGGGGAGGTACCAAGAGACCCAGTACTTC